The rows below give T cell receptor beta chains drawn from one sample of a study of T cell repertoires in cytomegalovirus infection. Which antigens these TCRs recognize remains unknown. TCRdb reanalysed the reads using MiXCR and keeps one entry per CDR3 protein. The table shows around 900,000 distinct CDR3 sequences, with more than 25% occurring only once. Sequences were derived from cultured CD8+ T cells from PBMCs, sampled from culture after CMV antigen stimulation. The source of these receptors is a human donor in good health (CMV status not recorded). Some clones in this sample may be carry-over from other donors' samples. Both conserved end residues are part of each CDR3. D genes are given only for firm matches. Size is stated for part of the rows, as once, few or many counts, or as a class when the clone is expanded.

clone_size: few
d_call: TRBD1
v_call: TRBV15
j_call: TRBJ2-2
cdr3_aa: CATSRRDRENTGELFF
cdr3_nt: TGTGCCACCAGCAGAAGGGACAGAGAGAACACCGGGGAGCTGTTTTTT

clone_size: few
d_call: -
v_call: TRBV7-6
j_call: TRBJ2-3
cdr3_aa: CARGGFTDTQYF
cdr3_nt: TGTGCCCGAGGGGGGTTCACAGATACGCAGTATTTT

clone_size: -
d_call: -
v_call: TRBV5-6
j_call: TRBJ1-1
cdr3_aa: CASLGGTLMNTEAFF
cdr3_nt: TGTGCCAGCCTGGGGGGGACACTCATGAACACTGAAGCTTTCTTT

clone_size: -
d_call: -
v_call: TRBV7-8
j_call: TRBJ2-3
cdr3_aa: CASSPGSF
cdr3_nt: TGTGCCAGCAGCCCAGGAAGTTTT

clone_size: few
d_call: -
v_call: TRBV9
j_call: TRBJ2-1
cdr3_aa: CASSVDRNSYNEQFF
cdr3_nt: TGTGCCAGCAGCGTGGACAGAAACTCCTACAATGAGCAGTTCTTC

clone_size: few
d_call: -
v_call: TRBV4-3
j_call: TRBJ2-4
cdr3_aa: CASSQGSGGGNIQYF
cdr3_nt: TGCGCCAGCAGCCAAGGGTCAGGGGGGGGAAACATTCAGTACTTC

clone_size: few
d_call: -
v_call: TRBV12-3/TRBV12-4
j_call: TRBJ2-1
cdr3_aa: CASVGGLNEQFF
cdr3_nt: TGTGCCAGCGTCGGGGGGCTCAATGAGCAGTTCTTC

clone_size: few
d_call: -
v_call: TRBV27
j_call: TRBJ2-7
cdr3_aa: CASSPTGRIAYEQYF
cdr3_nt: TGTGCCAGCAGTCCGACGGGACGGATCGCCTACGAGCAGTACTTC

clone_size: many
d_call: TRBD2
v_call: TRBV12-3/TRBV12-4
j_call: TRBJ2-3
cdr3_aa: CASRASGGGTDTQYF
cdr3_nt: TGTGCCAGCAGGGCCTCGGGGGGTGGCACAGATACGCAGTATTTT

clone_size: -
d_call: -
v_call: TRBV5-5
j_call: TRBJ2-5
cdr3_aa: CASSEKETQYF
cdr3_nt: TGTGCCAGCAGTGAGAAAGAGACCCAGTACTTC